The rows below give T cell receptor beta chains drawn from one sample of a study of PD-L1 blockade in urothelial cancer. Data came from immunoSEQ multiplex PCR; TCRdb stores just in-frame clones and leaves some out. The table has about 38,000 clones, around 82% seen once; the top ten hold roughly a sixth. Sequencing used PBMCs, obtained around atezolizumab (anti-PD-L1) treatment. The receptors derive from a man aged 55 to 70 with urothelial cancer. Both conserved end residues are part of each CDR3.

cdr3_length: 16
v_call: TRBV6-5
j_call: TRBJ2-7
cdr3_aa: CASSYSTPQGSNEQYF

cdr3_length: 16
v_call: TRBV18
j_call: TRBJ1-1
cdr3_aa: CASSPTQGATGTEAFF

cdr3_length: 16
v_call: TRBV5-1
j_call: TRBJ2-1
cdr3_aa: CASSLVGTGDYNEQFF

cdr3_length: 16
v_call: TRBV7-2
j_call: TRBJ2-7
cdr3_aa: CASSFGTSGRHYEQYF

cdr3_length: 15
v_call: TRBV4-3
j_call: TRBJ1-4
cdr3_aa: CASSQVRTPNEKLFF

cdr3_length: 15
v_call: TRBV27
j_call: TRBJ2-7
cdr3_aa: CASSLSGQGAYEQYF

cdr3_length: 16
v_call: TRBV7-6
j_call: TRBJ2-7
cdr3_aa: CASSLGLRWEGYAQYF

cdr3_length: 15
v_call: TRBV2
j_call: TRBJ1-2
cdr3_aa: CASRFPGQDSRGYTF

cdr3_length: 12
v_call: TRBV13
j_call: TRBJ2-7
cdr3_aa: CASSLLASEQYF

cdr3_length: 14
v_call: TRBV14
j_call: TRBJ2-5
cdr3_aa: CASSQASGAWTQYF

cdr3_length: 14
v_call: TRBV28
j_call: TRBJ2-7
cdr3_aa: CASPPTGGDYEQYF

cdr3_length: 14
v_call: TRBV28
j_call: TRBJ1-5
cdr3_aa: CAGSRPKGNQPQHF

cdr3_length: 14
v_call: TRBV2
j_call: TRBJ2-6
cdr3_aa: CASNQLGEANVLTF

cdr3_length: 13
v_call: TRBV28
j_call: TRBJ1-1
cdr3_aa: CASSSISPTEAFF

cdr3_length: 13
v_call: TRBV27
j_call: TRBJ2-5
cdr3_aa: CASSPSPQETQYF

cdr3_length: 16
v_call: TRBV10-1
j_call: TRBJ2-1
cdr3_aa: CASSGGGTSGQNEQFF

cdr3_length: 18
v_call: TRBV7-9
j_call: TRBJ2-3
cdr3_aa: CASSSKERLAYFTDTQYF

cdr3_length: 13
v_call: TRBV11-2
j_call: TRBJ2-7
cdr3_aa: CASSSGTVYEQYF

cdr3_length: 16
v_call: TRBV10-3
j_call: TRBJ2-5
cdr3_aa: CAISDDSGGGQETQYF

cdr3_length: 17
v_call: TRBV7-8
j_call: TRBJ1-2
cdr3_aa: CASSLATVPQKNYGYTF

cdr3_length: 14
v_call: TRBV6-7
j_call: TRBJ2-5
cdr3_aa: CATDKRGGRETQYF

cdr3_length: 16
v_call: TRBV7-9
j_call: TRBJ2-1
cdr3_aa: CASSPTTSGSQGEQFF

cdr3_length: 16
v_call: TRBV4-3
j_call: TRBJ1-2
cdr3_aa: CASSQEDREVWYGYTF

cdr3_length: 14
v_call: TRBV28
j_call: TRBJ1-1
cdr3_aa: CASSLFGQDSEAFF

cdr3_length: 17
v_call: TRBV2
j_call: TRBJ2-3
cdr3_aa: CASTELWTSGARDTQYF

cdr3_length: 16
v_call: TRBV7-7
j_call: TRBJ1-5
cdr3_aa: CASSLAGSDATGPQHF

cdr3_length: 16
v_call: TRBV7-9
j_call: TRBJ2-2
cdr3_aa: CASSFWGQGNTGELFF

cdr3_length: 14
v_call: TRBV27
j_call: TRBJ2-1
cdr3_aa: CATQDGGFNNEQFF

cdr3_length: 13
v_call: TRBV5-5
j_call: TRBJ2-5
cdr3_aa: CASSSRQQETQYF

cdr3_length: 15
v_call: TRBV19
j_call: TRBJ1-5
cdr3_aa: CATMLRQGVNQPQHF

cdr3_length: 17
v_call: TRBV18
j_call: TRBJ1-1
cdr3_aa: CASSERTVRGMNTEAFF

cdr3_length: 14
v_call: TRBV5-1
j_call: TRBJ2-7
cdr3_aa: CASSLEVRGHEQYF

cdr3_length: 16
v_call: TRBV5-1
j_call: TRBJ2-7
cdr3_aa: CASSAGGVGGFYEQYF

cdr3_length: 13
v_call: TRBV5-4
j_call: TRBJ2-3
cdr3_aa: CALGGVNTDTQYF

cdr3_length: 15
v_call: TRBV19
j_call: TRBJ2-2
cdr3_aa: CASSTLAGNTGELFF

cdr3_length: 12
v_call: TRBV25-1
j_call: TRBJ2-5
cdr3_aa: CASGRAGETQYF

cdr3_length: 13
v_call: TRBV6-5
j_call: TRBJ2-7
cdr3_aa: CASSPRTPYEQYF

cdr3_length: 14
v_call: TRBV28
j_call: TRBJ2-7
cdr3_aa: CASSLDTGSSEQYF

cdr3_length: 15
v_call: TRBV5-6
j_call: TRBJ1-6
cdr3_aa: CASSPGPGSRSPLHF

cdr3_length: 15
v_call: TRBV6-1
j_call: TRBJ1-5
cdr3_aa: CASSESGGSYQPQHF

cdr3_length: 11
v_call: TRBV25-1
j_call: TRBJ2-1
cdr3_aa: CASGRVHEQFF

cdr3_length: 12
v_call: TRBV6-5
j_call: TRBJ1-1
cdr3_aa: CASRRGDTEAFF

cdr3_length: 15
v_call: TRBV5-5
j_call: TRBJ2-7
cdr3_aa: CASSIGTGLAYEQYF

cdr3_length: 12
v_call: TRBV7-8
j_call: TRBJ2-5
cdr3_aa: CASSSTGGPGDF